Following are 30 T cell receptor beta chains from one sample sequenced in a study of cytomegalovirus exposure and HLA in healthy donors. In the PCR, 60 Vbeta and 13 Jbeta primers were used. This table comes from immunoSEQ multiplex PCR, and its TCRdb copy is limited to in-frame clones, with some not included. Among some 130,000 clones listed, roughly 78% were seen once. The specimen was PBMCs. These receptor sequences come from a man aged 25-40 years in good health.

The genes are TRBV7-6 and TRBJ2-2, with D perhaps TRBD1 (6 bases). Per the germline V gene, CDR1 is SGHVS and CDR2 is FNYEAQ. The V end lost 1 base, the J end lost 0 bases, and 9 bases lay between the germline ends. The CDR3 totals 16 residues. This chain's CDR3 is CASSLEGTTNTGELFF. The CDR3 DNA reads TGTGCCAGCAGCTTAGAAGGGACAACGAACACCGGGGAGCTGTTTTTT.

This chain uses TRBV27 with TRBJ2-1, with TRBD2 matching 9 bases. Germline CDR1 MNHEY, CDR2 SMNVEV (reference sequence). The CDR3 contains 16 residues. The trim removed 4 bases at V and 6 bases at J, leaving 10 bases unmatched. CDR3: CASSYGAGGPPNEQFF. Here the CDR3 DNA reads TGTGCCAGCAGTTATGGGGCGGGAGGGCCCCCCAATGAGCAGTTCTTC.

This chain joins TRBV10-1 and TRBJ2-1, with D maybe TRBD2 (6 bases). Germline V gives CDR1 WNHNN, CDR2 SYGVQD (reference sequence). This CDR3 region has 15 residues. Trimming removed 4 bases from V and 6 bases from J, with 16 bases in between. For the CDR3, the DNA is TGCGCCAGCAGTGCCGCAGACTTGGGGGGCAATGAGCAGTTCTTC. It encodes CASSAADLGGNEQFF.

The gene calls are TRBV11-2 and TRBJ2-3, with 12 nucleotides matching TRBD2. In germline, CDR1 is SGHAT, CDR2 FQNNGV. V shed 3 bases and J 4 bases; nucleotides not matched to a gene: 5. This CDR3 spans 16 amino acids. The CDR3 region is CASSFYRLAGADTQYF. The CDR3 nucleotides read TGTGCCAGCAGCTTTTACCGACTAGCGGGAGCAGATACGCAGTATTTT.

J is TRBJ1-2 and V is TRBV9; 7 bases fit TRBD1. This CDR3 comprises 13 residues. Germline CDR1 SGDLS, CDR2 YYNGEE. J gave up 4 bases and V 4 bases, and 4 bases lay outside the gene matches. The CDR3 DNA is TGTGCCAGCAGCTTAGGGGGCGGCTATGGCTACACCTTC. It yields the protein CASSLGGGYGYTF. The full variable domain, with the rest looked up from reference TRBV9 and TRBJ1-2, is DSGVTQTPKHLITATGQRVTLRCSPRSGDLSVYWYQQSLDQGLQFLIQYYNGEERAKGNILERFSAQQFPDLHSELNLSSLELGDSALYFCASSLGGGYGYTFGSGTRLTVV.

Points on this clone: Germline is not matched at one junction end, which may reflect a read error. The chain carries TRBV27 and TRBJ2-7, with D possibly TRBD1 on 9 matching bases. The germline V gene has CDR1 MNHEY and CDR2 SMNVEV (reference sequence). The CDR3 covers 14 residues. Here the CDR3 DNA reads TGTGCCAGCAGTCTATCTGGGACAGGGACTAGAAAGTACTTC. Translation: CASSLSGTGTRKYF.

The V gene is TRBV19, the J gene TRBJ2-7; 8 nucleotides agree with TRBD1. The CDR3 covers 13 residues. Unmatched junction bases numbered 7, after V lost 9 bases and J lost 3 bases. The germline CDR1 and CDR2 sequences are LNHDA and SQIVND (reference sequence). The CDR3 region is CASLDRGGYEQYF. Written as DNA, the CDR3 is TGTGCCAGCCTCGACAGGGGAGGCTACGAGCAGTACTTC. Together with reference TRBV19 and TRBJ2-7, the CDR3 gives the full variable domain: DGGITQSPKYLFRKEGQNVTLSCEQNLNHDAMYWYRQDPGQGLRLIYYSQIVNDFQKGDIAEGYSVSREKKESFPLTVTSAQKNPTAFYLCASLDRGGYEQYFGPGTRLTVT.

J is TRBJ1-3 and V is TRBV19; TRBD1 matches at 8 bases. This CDR3 comprises 12 residues. Per the germline V gene, CDR1 is LNHDA and CDR2 is SQIVND (reference sequence). V was clipped by 10 bases and J by 8 bases; unmatched bases: 7. The CDR3 DNA is TGTGCCACCTGGGACAGGCTAGACACCATATATTTT. It encodes CATWDRLDTIYF.

The chain combines TRBV19 with TRBJ2-2, with TRBD1 matching 7 bases. The CDR3 sequence is 18 residues long. After removal of 6 bases from V and 3 bases from J, the junction contained 16 bases not matched to a gene. Germline V gives CDR1 LNHDA, CDR2 SQIVND (reference sequence). CDR3 in amino acids: CASRVARPRGSDTGELFF. In DNA form, the CDR3 reads TGTGCCAGTAGGGTAGCCCGGCCCAGGGGGTCGGACACCGGGGAGCTGTTTTTT. The whole variable domain, remainder taken from reference TRBV19 and TRBJ2-2, is DGGITQSPKYLFRKEGQNVTLSCEQNLNHDAMYWYRQDPGQGLRLIYYSQIVNDFQKGDIAEGYSVSREKKESFPLTVTSAQKNPTAFYLCASRVARPRGSDTGELFFGEGSRLTVL.

The gene calls are TRBV2 and TRBJ1-1, with D maybe TRBD1 (6 bases). Germline CDR1 reads SNHLY; CDR2 reads FYNNEI. Deletions cut 7 bases from V and 0 bases from J, with 15 bases between. CDR3 size: 15 residues. Here the CDR3 DNA reads TGTGCCAGCACTCTAGGGGGGGTGTTGAACACTGAAGCTTTCTTT. This translates into CASTLGGVLNTEAFF.

V is TRBV9 and J is TRBJ2-7; 9 bases are a match to TRBD1. There are 15 residues in the CDR3. Germline CDR1 and CDR2: SGDLS and YYNGEE. Losses at the gene ends were 0 bases for V and 6 bases for J; bases not matched to a gene: 7. CDR3 in DNA: TGTGCCAGCAGCGTAGGCATCTGGACAGGGGCCGAGCAGTACTTC. This gives the protein CASSVGIWTGAEQYF.

This clone was seen more than once but under ten times. The CDR3 loop reads CASSLGLAVPNEQFF. Written as DNA, the CDR3 is TGTGCCAGCAGCTTAGGACTAGCGGTTCCCAATGAGCAGTTCTTC. The chain employs TRBV7-3 and TRBJ2-1, with 10 positions matching TRBD2. J was trimmed by 6 bases and V by 2 bases; bases with no gene match: 4. The CDR3 has 15 residues. Germline CDR1 is SGHTA and CDR2 is FQGTGA.

This chain uses TRBV6-5 with TRBJ2-5, with 7 bases fitting TRBD2. Germline V CDR1 and CDR2: MNHEY, SVGAGI. The CDR3 covers 14 residues. The trim removed 2 bases at V and 1 base at J, leaving 1 base unmatched. The CDR3 loop reads CASSYRTSQETQYF. The CDR3 DNA is TGTGCCAGCAGTTACAGGACTAGCCAAGAGACCCAGTACTTC.

V gene TRBV7-9 combines with J gene TRBJ1-5; D remains unclear. CDR1 is SEHNR and CDR2 is FQNEAQ in the germline V gene (reference sequence). V shed 5 bases and J shed 6 bases, with 11 bases lying between them. CDR3 length equals 13 residues. The CDR3 region has the DNA TGTGCCAGCAGCCACGAGGGATCTCAGCCCCAGCATTTT. It yields the protein CASSHEGSQPQHF.

The genes are TRBV29-1 and TRBJ1-5, with TRBD1 identical over 8 bases. CDR1 is SQVTM and CDR2 is ANQGSEA in the germline V gene. The J segment lost 1 base and the V segment lost 4 bases, leaving 6 bases of the junction unmatched. This CDR3 comprises 15 residues. CDR3 amino acids: CSVVVDRVSNQPQHF. CDR3 nucleotides: TGCAGCGTTGTAGTGGACAGGGTCAGCAATCAGCCCCAGCATTTT.

The chain couples TRBV6-1 to TRBJ1-1, with a possible D match to TRBD1 (5 bases). The germline V gene has CDR1 MNHNS and CDR2 SASEGT. V lost 8 bases, J lost 7 bases, and 23 bases lay in between. This CDR3 has 15 amino acids. In nucleotides, the CDR3 is TGTGCCAGCCGAAAACGCCGGGCAGGGCGGAATGAAGCTTTCTTT. As protein: CASRKRRAGRNEAFF.

In this sample, this clone turned up a few times. V gene TRBV9 combines with J gene TRBJ2-5; D is perhaps TRBD2 (6 bases). The J call may be mistaken, given a closer DNA end match to TRBJ2-7. The CDR3 length is 15 residues. The germline V gene has CDR1 SGDLS and CDR2 YYNGEE. CDR3 coding DNA: TGTGCCAGCAGCGACGGACCGGGAGAAGCTTACGAGCAGTACTTC. This codes for CASSDGPGEAYEQYF.

The chain has TRBV27 and TRBJ2-2; TRBD1 matches 7 bases. Germline V gives CDR1 MNHEY, CDR2 SMNVEV (reference sequence). This CDR3 region has 14 residues. V shed 7 bases, J shed 0 bases, and the junction held 2 bases outside the gene matches. The CDR3 sequence: CASNDRANTGELFF. CDR3 DNA: TGTGCCAGCAACGACAGGGCGAACACCGGGGAGCTGTTTTTT.

This chain uses TRBV2 with TRBJ1-4, with D possibly matching TRBD1 (6 bases). The V gene's germline CDR1 is SNHLY and CDR2 FYNNEI. This CDR3 contains 14 residues. V gave up 10 bases and J gave up 2 bases, with 14 bases separating them. CDR3 loop: CATVWTATNEKLFF. In DNA, the CDR3 is TGTGCCACCGTTTGGACAGCGACTAATGAAAAACTGTTTTTT.

This chain links TRBV12-5 with TRBJ2-3; a weak D match, TRBD2 (6 bases). Trimming took off 0 bases at V and 0 bases at J, with 19 bases between the two ends. The CDR3 runs to 19 residues. The germline V gene encodes CDR1 LGHNT and CDR2 FRNRAP. Here the CDR3 DNA reads TGTGCTAGTGGTTTGGTACATCTTTTGCGGGATGAGAGCACAGATACGCAGTATTTT. Encoded protein: CASGLVHLLRDESTDTQYF. The full variable domain, in which reference TRBV12-5 and TRBJ2-3 provide the parts outside the CDR3, is DARVTQTPRHKVTEMGQEVTMRCQPILGHNTVFWYRQTMMQGLELLAYFRNRAPLDDSGMPKDRFSAEMPDATLATLKIQPSEPRDSAVYFCASGLVHLLRDESTDTQYFGPGTRLTVL.

This chain joins TRBV6-1 and TRBJ1-1; 7 nucleotides agree with TRBD1. The trim removed 5 bases at V and 0 bases at J, leaving 6 bases unmatched. CDR3 length: 15 residues. The V gene's germline CDR1 is MNHNS and CDR2 SASEGT. Here the CDR3 DNA reads TGTGCCAGCAGTTGGACCGGGACAGTGAACACTGAAGCTTTCTTT. Amino acid sequence: CASSWTGTVNTEAFF.

CDR3 loop: CASSPKGAWNEQFF. CDR3 nucleotides: TGTGCCAGCTCTCCTAAGGGGGCGTGGAATGAGCAGTTCTTC. The chain uses TRBV18 and TRBJ2-1; 7 positions match TRBD1. Trimming removed 6 bases from V and 7 bases from J; junction bases left unmatched: 9. Germline CDR1 KGHSH, CDR2 LQKENI. The CDR3 sequence is 14 residues long.

The chain employs TRBV18 and TRBJ2-7, with 11 bases lining up with TRBD1. Germline values: CDR1 KGHSH, CDR2 LQKENI. This CDR3 has 15 residues. V trimming: 3 bases; J trimming: 2 bases; junction bases outside the gene matches: 3. The CDR3 bases are TGTGCCAGCTCACCCCCGGGACAGGGGGCCTACGAGCAGTACTTC. Translated: CASSPPGQGAYEQYF.

This sequence joins TRBV28 and TRBJ1-2; D is unresolved. This CDR3 comprises 13 residues. V was shortened by 7 bases and J by 8 bases, with 17 bases between the two germline ends. Germline-derived CDR1 and CDR2 are MDHEN and SYDVKM. CDR3 loop: CASMRVDIGGYTF. The CDR3 DNA follows: TGTGCCAGCATGAGGGTGGATATTGGGGGCTACACCTTC.

The chain carries TRBV13 and TRBJ2-2; D uncertain. The V gene's germline CDR1 is PRHDT and CDR2 FYEKMQ (reference sequence). The CDR3 spans 15 residues. V lost 4 bases and J 4 bases, leaving 13 bases between the germline ends. The CDR3 sequence is CASSSTPWSTGELFF. The CDR3, as DNA: TGTGCCAGCAGCTCGACCCCCTGGAGCACCGGGGAGCTGTTTTTT.

V and J are TRBV11-1 and TRBJ2-2; a possible D gene is TRBD1 (5 bases). CDR1 and CDR2 from the germline V gene are SGHAT and FQDESV (reference sequence). This CDR3 is 15 amino acids long. Trimming removed 3 bases at V and 6 bases at J, with 14 bases between. CDR3 protein: CASSFAGSVAGELFF. The CDR3 DNA sequence: TGTGCCAGCAGCTTCGCAGGGTCGGTTGCCGGGGAGCTGTTTTTT.

The chain couples TRBV6-4 to TRBJ2-1, with TRBD2 matching 8 bases. CDR1 MRHNA and CDR2 SNTAGT come from the germline V gene. The junction had 7 bases not matched to a gene; V was cut back by 7 bases and J by 5 bases. The CDR3 extends over 14 amino acids. The CDR3 nucleotides are TGTGCCAGCAAAAACGGGAGGGCCCACAATGAGCAGTTCTTC. This gives the protein CASKNGRAHNEQFF.

The chain is built from TRBV9 and TRBJ2-1, with D possibly TRBD1 on 5 matching bases. Between the trimmed V and J ends, which lost 4 bases and 0 bases, there was a span of 11 bases. This CDR3 has 15 amino acids. The germline V gene encodes CDR1 SGDLS and CDR2 YYNGEE. The chain's CDR3 is CASSSGWYSYNEQFF. CDR3 in DNA: TGTGCCAGCAGCTCAGGGTGGTACTCCTACAATGAGCAGTTCTTC.

This chain uses TRBV28 with TRBJ1-2; a possible D gene is TRBD1 (5 bases). This CDR3 region has 15 residues. Germline CDR1 is MDHEN and CDR2 is SYDVKM. The V end lost 6 bases, the J end lost 0 bases, and 14 bases lay between the germline ends. For the CDR3, the DNA is TGTGCCAGCAGGGACACAGTGGGTCCTAACTATGGCTACACCTTC. This codes for CASRDTVGPNYGYTF.

This clone was seen a handful of times. The sample carries other DNA sequences with the same CDR3. This rearrangement joins TRBV4-1 to TRBJ1-1; D gene unclear. CDR3 length: 15 amino acids. CDR1 is MGHRA, CDR2 YSYEKL, per germline. The germline V and J ends were trimmed by 0 bases and 3 bases, with 11 bases remaining between them. The CDR3 DNA reads TGCGCCAGCAGCCAAGAGAGGAAGCTGGACACTGAAGCTTTCTTT. It is translated as CASSQERKLDTEAFF.